These 21 T cell receptor beta chains were all obtained from the same sample, sequenced in a study of T-cell reconstitution after alpha-beta-depleted transplantation in children. TCRbeta library construction was performed incorporating unique molecular identifiers. Using its own MiXCR run on the PCR reads, TCRdb lists one record per CDR3 protein. The sample has 450,000 to 600,000 distinct CDR3 sequences, approximately 20% seen once. The sequencing used PBMCs from the stem cell graft donor, collected from the stem cell graft. All receptors come from a human donor who donated a stem cell graft to a child with acute lymphoblastic leukemia.

This chain uses TRBV5-1 with TRBJ1-5; D gene ambiguous. Germline values: CDR1 SGHRS, CDR2 YFSETQ. Between the trimmed V and J ends, which lost 6 bases and 2 bases, there was a span of 15 bases. CDR3 length: 15 amino acids. The CDR3: CASKSIRRGNQPQHF. DNA for the CDR3: TGCGCCAGCAAATCCATTAGACGGGGCAATCAGCCCCAGCATTTT.

V is TRBV6-1 and J is TRBJ1-5; 8 nucleotides align to TRBD1. This CDR3 spans 13 amino acids. Germline CDR1 is MNHNS and CDR2 is SASEGT. The V segment lost 8 bases and the J segment 3 bases; nucleotides outside the gene matches: 3. CDR3 in DNA: TGTGCCAGCGGGACAGGCCTCAATCAGCCCCAGCATTTT. Encoded protein: CASGTGLNQPQHF.

The chain links TRBV29-1 to TRBJ1-1; D is unclear. With 2 bases removed from V and 5 bases from J, the gap between germline ends came to 15 bases. The CDR3 loop spans 14 amino acids. CDR1 is SQVTM and CDR2 is ANQGSEA in the germline V gene. The CDR3 region is CSVELDLPGTEAFF. CDR3 nucleotides: TGCAGCGTTGAATTGGACCTCCCCGGGACTGAAGCTTTCTTT.

This clonotype was recorded a few times. The chain has TRBV7-9 and TRBJ2-3, with D perhaps TRBD1 or TRBD2 (5 bases each). Trimming cost V 4 bases and J 3 bases, with 17 bases left between them. Germline V lookup: CDR1 SEHNR, CDR2 FQNEAQ (reference sequence). This CDR3 comprises 16 residues. The DNA of the CDR3 is TGTGCCAGCAGCTCCGGATTGCGCGAGGGGACAGATACGCAGTATTTT. It translates to CASSSGLREGTDTQYF.

The chain is built from TRBV7-3 and TRBJ2-3, with D perhaps matching TRBD2 (5 bases). This CDR3 has 12 residues. V dropped 5 bases and J dropped 6 bases, with 9 bases sitting between them. Per germline, CDR1 SGHTA and CDR2 FQGTGA. CDR3 bases: TGTGCCAGCAGCCCAGTAGCGGATACGCAGTATTTT. Protein sequence: CASSPVADTQYF.

The chain couples TRBV5-1 to TRBJ2-1; D perhaps matches TRBD2 (6 bases). This CDR3 is built from 16 residues. CDR1 and CDR2 (germline): SGHRS, YFSETQ. V lost 1 base and J 3 bases, leaving 14 bases between the germline ends. In nucleotides, the CDR3 is TGCGCCAGCAGCTTGAACCCGGGAGACGGCTACAATGAGCAGTTCTTC. This translates into CASSLNPGDGYNEQFF.

V gene TRBV12-3 or TRBV12-4 combines with J gene TRBJ1-5; 8 bases are a match to TRBD1. After removal of 6 bases from V and 2 bases from J, the junction contained 6 bases not matched to a gene. The CDR3 loop spans 15 amino acids. In DNA form, the CDR3 reads TGTGCCAGCAGCCGGACAGGGAATGGCAATCAGCCCCAGCATTTT. As protein: CASSRTGNGNQPQHF.

Only a few counts were recorded for this clonotype. The chain couples TRBV25-1 to TRBJ2-6; D is ambiguous. The V and J ends lost 5 bases and 4 bases respectively, with 12 bases between them. The CDR3 is 15 residues long. Germline CDR1 is MGHDK and CDR2 is SYGVNS. CDR3 bases: TGTGCCAGCAGTCCCAATTTCTCCGGGGCCAACGTCCTGACTTTC. Translated: CASSPNFSGANVLTF.

There are a few counts of this clonotype. The chain is built from TRBV27 and TRBJ2-7; D possibly corresponds to TRBD1 (6 bases). The V and J ends lost 9 bases and 4 bases respectively, with 22 bases between them. Germline V CDR1 and CDR2: MNHEY, SMNVEV (reference sequence). This CDR3 contains 15 residues. This chain's CDR3 is CASSRAIQGYYEQYF. CDR3 nucleotide sequence: TGTGCCAGTTCCCGGGCCATACAGGGATATTACGAGCAGTACTTC.

CDR3 sequence: CASSLGDREQFF. CDR3 bases: TGTGCCAGCAGCTTAGGGGACCGTGAGCAGTTCTTC. The chain couples TRBV7-8 to TRBJ2-1; the D call may be TRBD1 or TRBD2 (5 bases each). CDR3 size: 12 residues. V lost 1 base, J lost 9 bases, and 7 bases lay in between. The germline V gene encodes CDR1 SGHVS and CDR2 FQNEAQ.

This clonotype was seen only a few times. The chain joins TRBV4-2 to TRBJ2-2; 10 positions agree with TRBD1. Trimming at V came to 7 bases and at J to 3 bases, leaving 2 bases not matched to a gene. The germline CDR1 and CDR2 sequences are LGHNA and YNFKEQ. This CDR3 is built from 14 residues. The CDR3 nucleotides are TGTGCCAGCACGGACAGGGGGTACACCGGGGAGCTGTTTTTT. Amino acid sequence: CASTDRGYTGELFF.

This clonotype has just a few counts. V and J are TRBV20-1 and TRBJ2-3; maybe TRBD2 (6 bases). Germline V gives CDR1 DFQATT, CDR2 SNEGSKA (reference sequence). The length of the CDR3 is 12 residues. Trimming took off 1 base at V and 7 bases at J, with 9 bases between the two ends. CDR3 sequence (DNA): TGCAGTGCTAGAGGGGGGGAAAATACGCAGTATTTT. Translation: CSARGGENTQYF.

Worth noting for this clonotype: Sequence at one end of the junction differs from germline and may be a read error. The genes are TRBV25-1 and TRBJ1-1; the D gene is possibly TRBD1 (5 bases). The germline CDR1 and CDR2 sequences are MGHDK and SYGVNS. This CDR3 has 14 amino acids. CDR3 sequence (DNA): TGTACCAGCAGTGAGGCAGGGAAGAACACTGAAGCTTTCTTT. It is translated as CTSSEAGKNTEAFF.

V gene TRBV29-1 combines with J gene TRBJ2-1; D ambiguous. The CDR3 extends over 15 amino acids. Germline V gives CDR1 SQVTM, CDR2 ANQGSEA. Trimming cost V 2 bases and J 0 bases, with 11 bases left between them. CDR3 DNA: TGCAGCGTTGAACGGCCCCTGAACTCCTACAATGAGCAGTTCTTC. Translated, it gives CSVERPLNSYNEQFF.

This clonotype was seen more than once but under ten times. J is TRBJ1-2 and V is TRBV12-3 or TRBV12-4; D remains unclear. The CDR3 is 12 residues long. Between the trimmed V and J ends, which lost 5 bases and 8 bases, there was a span of 12 bases. The CDR3: CASSMTTFGYTF. CDR3 sequence (DNA): TGTGCCAGCAGTATGACGACTTTCGGCTACACCTTC.

The DNA of the CDR3 is TGTGCCACCAGCAATAGGGGACAGGGTGAGCAGTACTTC. Amino acids: CATSNRGQGEQYF. The chain combines TRBV15 with TRBJ2-7, with 9 nucleotides matching TRBD1. The V segment lost 4 bases and the J segment 7 bases; nucleotides outside the gene matches: 5. Germline lookup yields CDR1 LNHNV and CDR2 YYDKDF (reference sequence). The CDR3 consists of 13 residues.

The J gene is TRBJ2-3, the V gene TRBV5-1; 8 nucleotides line up with TRBD1. CDR3 length: 15 amino acids. V shed 2 bases and J 4 bases; nucleotides not matched to a gene: 6. Per germline, CDR1 SGHRS and CDR2 YFSETQ. The CDR3 DNA reads as TGCGCCAGCAGCTTCCGACGACAGGGGTCAGATACGCAGTATTTT. It codes for CASSFRRQGSDTQYF.

The chain uses TRBV28 and TRBJ2-5; possibly TRBD1 for D (7 bases). This CDR3 has 15 amino acids. Trimming took 5 bases from V and 2 from J, leaving 15 bases between them. Germline CDR1 and CDR2: MDHEN and SYDVKM. The CDR3 coding sequence is TGTGCCAGCAGTCCCCAGGGGGGCAAGCAAGAGACCCAGTACTTC. This sequence encodes CASSPQGGKQETQYF.

This clonotype was seen at least ten times. V usage is TRBV9 and J usage is TRBJ2-7, with D unresolved. Trimming took 0 bases from V and 2 from J, leaving 12 bases between them. CDR1 and CDR2 from the germline V gene are SGDLS and YYNGEE. The CDR3 contains 15 residues. The CDR3 DNA reads as TGTGCCAGCAGCGTAGGTCCGAACGCTCCCTACGAGCAGTACTTC. As protein: CASSVGPNAPYEQYF. The complete variable domain, with remaining parts taken from reference TRBV9 and TRBJ2-7, reads DSGVTQTPKHLITATGQRVTLRCSPRSGDLSVYWYQQSLDQGLQFLIQYYNGEERAKGNILERFSAQQFPDLHSELNLSSLELGDSALYFCASSVGPNAPYEQYFGPGTRLTVT.

J is TRBJ2-7 and V is TRBV20-1; tentatively, D is TRBD1 (5 bases). The V gene's germline CDR1 is DFQATT and CDR2 SNEGSKA (reference sequence). The CDR3 runs 13 residues. Trimming stripped 6 bases from V and 3 bases from J, with 15 bases between. CDR3 DNA sequence: TGCAGTGCCTTCCTAGACAGTCTCTACGAGCAGTACTTC. It translates to CSAFLDSLYEQYF.

This clonotype was seen more than once but under ten times. The gene calls are TRBV5-1 and TRBJ2-5; D is perhaps TRBD1 (6 bases). This CDR3 spans 14 amino acids. CDR1 is SGHRS and CDR2 is YFSETQ in the germline V gene. The ends were cut back, 0 bases at V and 4 bases at J, with 10 bases in the middle. CDR3 sequence (DNA): TGCGCCAGCAGCTTGGCCCAGGGGCGAGAGACCCAGTACTTC. It encodes CASSLAQGRETQYF.